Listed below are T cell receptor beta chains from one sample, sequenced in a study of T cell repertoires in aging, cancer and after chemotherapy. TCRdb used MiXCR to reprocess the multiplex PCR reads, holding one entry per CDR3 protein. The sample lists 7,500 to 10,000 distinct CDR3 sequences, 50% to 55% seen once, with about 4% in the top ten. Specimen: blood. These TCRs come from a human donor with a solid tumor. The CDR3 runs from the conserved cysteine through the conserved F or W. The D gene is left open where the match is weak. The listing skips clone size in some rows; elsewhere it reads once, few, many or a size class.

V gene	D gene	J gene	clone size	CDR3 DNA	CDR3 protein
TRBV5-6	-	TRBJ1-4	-	TGTGCCAGCAGCTTGGGGTCCGGGGGTGAAAAACTGTTTTTT	CASSLGSGGEKLFF
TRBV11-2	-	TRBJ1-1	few	TGTGCCAGCAGCTTAAGGGCAGATGAAGCTTTCTTT	CASSLRADEAFF
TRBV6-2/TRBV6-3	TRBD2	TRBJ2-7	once	TGTGCCAGCGGGGAGCGGGAGCTAACCTACGAGCAGTACTTC	CASGERELTYEQYF
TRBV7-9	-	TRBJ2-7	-	TGTGCCAGCTCTTCTCCGGGTTCCTACGAGCAGTACTTC	CASSSPGSYEQYF
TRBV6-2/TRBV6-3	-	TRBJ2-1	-	TGTGCCAGCGGGGGCCGTTTAGGATCCAATGAGCAGTTCTTC	CASGGRLGSNEQFF
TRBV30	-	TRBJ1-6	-	TGTGCCTGGACCCCTGCAGGGGATTCACCCCTCCACTTT	CAWTPAGDSPLHF
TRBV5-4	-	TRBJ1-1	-	TGTGCCAGCAGCCTCACCCACATGAACACTGAAGCTTTCTTT	CASSLTHMNTEAFF
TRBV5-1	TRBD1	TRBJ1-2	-	TGCGCCAGCAGCCCAGGACAGGGGGCGGCTGGCTACACCTTC	CASSPGQGAAGYTF
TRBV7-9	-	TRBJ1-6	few	TGTGCCAGCAGCTCCTCGGGAAGGGGTCCTTCACCCCTCCACTTT	CASSSSGRGPSPLHF
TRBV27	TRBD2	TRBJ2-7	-	TGTGCCAGCAGCCCGGGGACTAGCGGGCGGCGGTACTTC	CASSPGTSGRRYF
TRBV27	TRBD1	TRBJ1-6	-	TGTGCCAGCAGTTTAAGCGAACAGGGGGGCCGGTCCTCACCCCTCCACTTT	CASSLSEQGGRSSPLHF
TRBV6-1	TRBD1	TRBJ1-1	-	TGTGCCAGCAGTGAAGGGACAGGGGGCACTGAAGCTTTCTTT	CASSEGTGGTEAFF
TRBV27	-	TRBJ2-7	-	TGTGCCAGCAGAGATACAGGGAACTACGAGCAGTACTTC	CASRDTGNYEQYF
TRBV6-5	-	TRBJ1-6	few	TGTGCCAGTTCCGGGACAAATAATTCACCCCTCCACTTT	CASSGTNNSPLHF
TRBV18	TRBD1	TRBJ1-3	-	TGTGCCAGCTCACCTGGACAGGGTATGGGAAACACCATATATTTT	CASSPGQGMGNTIYF
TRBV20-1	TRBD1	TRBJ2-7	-	TGCAGTGCAACCCGACAGGGGTTGGACTCCTACGAGCAGTACTTC	CSATRQGLDSYEQYF
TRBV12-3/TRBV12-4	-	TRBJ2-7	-	TGCGCCAGCAGCCGAGCCGGGACCGGAAACTACGAGCAGTACTTC	CASSRAGTGNYEQYF